Below, 4 T cell receptor beta chains from the same sample are listed, as sequenced in a study of cytomegalovirus exposure and HLA in healthy donors. Researchers ran the PCR with 60 Vbeta and 13 Jbeta primers. Profiled with immunoSEQ multiplex PCR; TCRdb holds only in-frame clones, not every one. The data hold roughly 180,000 clones, with 77% observed a single time. Sequencing input: PBMCs. All receptors derive from a woman in her 30s in good health and CMV-seropositive.

The sample holds a few counts of this clone. Other DNA sequences from this sample encode an identical CDR3 as well. CDR3 nucleotide sequence: TGCAGTGCTGAGGGAGCCTACGAGCAGTACTTC. Its protein product is CSAEGAYEQYF. This chain uses TRBV20-1 with TRBJ2-7; the D gene is possibly TRBD2 (5 bases). V lost 5 bases to trimming and J lost 2 bases, with 7 bases between them. Per germline, CDR1 DFQATT and CDR2 SNEGSKA (reference sequence). CDR3 length: 11 amino acids.

This clone was observed a handful of times. J is TRBJ2-7 and V is TRBV6-6, with D hard to call. CDR1 and CDR2 from the germline V gene are MNHNY and SVGAGI (reference sequence). V lost 6 bases and J 6 bases, leaving 12 bases between the germline ends. The CDR3 spans 12 residues. CDR3 amino acids: CASSTTVGEQYF. CDR3 sequence (DNA): TGTGCCAGCAGCACAACAGTGGGCGAGCAGTACTTC.

V and J are TRBV19 and TRBJ1-5; D perhaps matches TRBD1 (5 bases). The CDR3 totals 13 residues. Germline-derived CDR1 and CDR2 are LNHDA and SQIVND (reference sequence). V lost 3 bases to trimming and J lost 7 bases, with 10 bases between them. The DNA for the CDR3 is TGTGCCAGTAGTATCGGCAGGGAACAGCCCCAGCATTTT. Translated: CASSIGREQPQHF. Full variable domain (outside the CDR3, taken from reference TRBV19 and TRBJ1-5): DGGITQSPKYLFRKEGQNVTLSCEQNLNHDAMYWYRQDPGQGLRLIYYSQIVNDFQKGDIAEGYSVSREKKESFPLTVTSAQKNPTAFYLCASSIGREQPQHFGDGTRLSIL.

The chain carries TRBV27 and TRBJ2-1, with 7 bases matching TRBD2. The length of the CDR3 is 16 residues. Trimming removed 2 bases from V and 2 bases from J; junction bases left unmatched: 6. Germline assignment: CDR1 MNHEY and CDR2 SMNVEV (reference sequence). This chain's CDR3 is CASSLEASGAYNEQFF. CDR3 sequence (DNA): TGTGCCAGCAGTTTAGAAGCTAGCGGAGCCTACAATGAGCAGTTCTTC.